The present entry profiles one T cell receptor beta chain with its context. This receptor's antigen is unknown. No clone much larger than this one lies a single base away; base qualities are absent. The V and J ends are trimmed by 4 bases and 4 bases, leaving 22 bases between them. The CDR3, from cysteine to phenylalanine, totals 18 residues. Kept here is only the CDR3 DNA, which spans 54 bases and is read in frame from base 1. Based on the germline V gene, the CDR1 and CDR2 sequences are MDHEN and SYDVKM. This sample was taken from a study of T cell responses to AZD1222 COVID-19 vaccine (dated by TCRdb to about 2021). Study-level background: Because spike-specific TCR depth and breadth did not differ between the two schedules, AZD1222 recipients who got a second dose at roughly 4 weeks were pooled with those who got a second dose at roughly 12 weeks. Enrollment into the trials was organized by age into subgroups of 18-55, 56-69 and 70-plus years, and those subgroups contained about 150, 27 and 61 TCR-sequenced participants, respectively. TCR sequencing covered fewer than 250 trial participants: 207 given two doses of AZD1222 and approximately 25 given two doses of MenACWY control vaccine. Study-wide findings and limitations: In the small 56-69-year group, the increase in depth fell short of significance, most likely because of low power. Reportedly, almost half of the unique spike-specific TCRs recognized epitopes lying outside the regions that are mutated in the B.1.351 and B.1.1.7 variants. Because no samples from the day 14 peak response were available, repertoires could be characterized only after the peak T cell response. CD4 TCRs associated with the vaccine covered the entire spike protein, and the dominant responses were in regions 160-218 and 743-854. Spike-specific TCR breadth and depth rose significantly after two AZD1222 doses compared with day 0 and with MenACWY recipients. Conclusions about previously exposed vaccinees were limited because only five to seven AZD1222 recipients were SARS-CoV-2 seropositive at baseline. Participants were mostly white British and included more females than males, and it was suggested by the authors that clonal diversity may have been underestimated.

The CDR3 regions of human TCRbeta chains were subjected to immunosequencing. The study's own analysis went as follows. TCRs in the repertoires were matched against a reference library of SARS-CoV-2-specific TCRs that had been generated with the MIRA antigen-specificity platform. Breadth meant the fraction of unique TCRs that were SARS-CoV-2-associated, whereas depth meant the fraction of total T cells that were SARS-CoV-2-associated. Using the MIRA data, each spike-specific TCR was assigned both to the spike region to which the TCR was reactive and to a CD4 or CD8 class. Log10-transformed breadth and depth values were compared by one-way ANOVA with Sidak's multiple comparisons tests. TCRdb holds this immuneACCESS table with in-frame rearrangements only. Some clones are missing; in checked studies, unresolved V genes explain under half, and the rest has no known cause. That table gives V, J and clone size, and the DNA gave D and trimming. This sample gives fewer than 150,000 clones in total; roughly nine tenths of them show up just once. In total, the top ten clones hold 1.4% to 1.5% of the sample.

The time point label here, explained by the study, means: baseline before first vaccination. The vaccinee samples were drawn from two UK trials, COV001 and COV002, one of which was a single-blind randomized controlled phase 2/3 trial testing AZD1222 (ChAdOx1 nCoV-19) in healthy adults. Trial participant PBMC samples were collected at day 0 and day 28 after the second dose for TCRbeta chain sequencing. This specimen consisted of peripheral blood, obtained on day 0 of AZD1222 vaccination. The chain is assembled from TRBV28 and TRBJ2-2, with no D gene named confidently. This TCR was sampled from an adult in good health. The DNA sequence is given as TGTGCCAGCAGTTCCCGACTCAAAGGACGTCGCGCCACCGGGGAGCTGTTTTTT. Its coded protein is CASSSRLKGRRATGELFF.